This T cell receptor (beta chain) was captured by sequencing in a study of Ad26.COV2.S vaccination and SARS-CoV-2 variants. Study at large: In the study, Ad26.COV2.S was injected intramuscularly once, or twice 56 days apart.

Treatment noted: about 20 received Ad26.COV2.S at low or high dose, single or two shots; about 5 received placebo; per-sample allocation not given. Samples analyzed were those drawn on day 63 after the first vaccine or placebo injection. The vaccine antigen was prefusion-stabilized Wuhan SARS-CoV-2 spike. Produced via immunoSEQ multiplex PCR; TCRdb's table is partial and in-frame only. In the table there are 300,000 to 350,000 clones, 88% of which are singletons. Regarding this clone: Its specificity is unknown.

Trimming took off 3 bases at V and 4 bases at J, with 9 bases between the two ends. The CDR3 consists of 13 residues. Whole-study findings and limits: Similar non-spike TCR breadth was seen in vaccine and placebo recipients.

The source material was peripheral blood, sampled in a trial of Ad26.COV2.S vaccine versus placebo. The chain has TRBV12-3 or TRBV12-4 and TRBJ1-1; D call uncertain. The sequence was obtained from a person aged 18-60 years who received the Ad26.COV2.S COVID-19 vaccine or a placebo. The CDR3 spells CASSFGVFTEAFF. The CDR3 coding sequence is TGTGCCAGCAGTTTTGGGGTTTTCACTGAAGCTTTCTTT.